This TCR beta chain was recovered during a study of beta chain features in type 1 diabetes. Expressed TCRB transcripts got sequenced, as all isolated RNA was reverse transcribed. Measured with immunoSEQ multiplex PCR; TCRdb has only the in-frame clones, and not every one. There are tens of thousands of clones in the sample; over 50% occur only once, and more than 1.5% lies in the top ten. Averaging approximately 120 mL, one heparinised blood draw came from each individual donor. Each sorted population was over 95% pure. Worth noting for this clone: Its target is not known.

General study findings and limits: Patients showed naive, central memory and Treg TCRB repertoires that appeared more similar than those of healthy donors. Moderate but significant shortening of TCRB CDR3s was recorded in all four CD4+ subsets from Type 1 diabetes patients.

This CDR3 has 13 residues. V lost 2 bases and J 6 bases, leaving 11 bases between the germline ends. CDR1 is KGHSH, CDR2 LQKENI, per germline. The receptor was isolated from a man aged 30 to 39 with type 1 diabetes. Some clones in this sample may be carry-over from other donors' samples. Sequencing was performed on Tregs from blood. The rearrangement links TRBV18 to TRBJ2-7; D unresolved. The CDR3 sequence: CASSPSKETEQYF. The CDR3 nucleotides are TGTGCCAGCTCACCAAGTAAGGAGACCGAGCAGTACTTC.